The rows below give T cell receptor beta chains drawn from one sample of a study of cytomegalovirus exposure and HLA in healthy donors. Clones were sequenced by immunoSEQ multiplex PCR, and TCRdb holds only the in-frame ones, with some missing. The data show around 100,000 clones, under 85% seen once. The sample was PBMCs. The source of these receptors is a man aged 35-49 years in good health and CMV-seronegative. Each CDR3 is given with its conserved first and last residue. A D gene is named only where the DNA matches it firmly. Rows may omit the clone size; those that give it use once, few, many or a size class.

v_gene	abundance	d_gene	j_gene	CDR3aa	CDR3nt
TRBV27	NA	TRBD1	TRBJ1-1	CASLGQGASEAFF	TGTGCCAGCCTGGGGCAGGGGGCTTCTGAAGCTTTCTTT
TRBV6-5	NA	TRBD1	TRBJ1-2	CASRQTGGIDGYTF	TGTGCCAGCAGACAGACAGGGGGCATCGATGGCTACACCTTC
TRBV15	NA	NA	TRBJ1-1	CATSRGDTEAFF	TGTGCCACCAGCAGAGGAGACACTGAAGCTTTCTTT
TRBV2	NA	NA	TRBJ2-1	CASRQLSYNEQFF	TGTGCCAGCAGACAGCTCTCCTACAATGAGCAGTTCTTC
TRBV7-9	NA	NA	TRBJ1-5	CASSRAAGTSKSNQPQHF	TGTGCCAGCAGCCGGGCGGCGGGGACCTCGAAGAGCAATCAGCCCCAGCATTTT
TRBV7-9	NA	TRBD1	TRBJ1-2	CASIRDRGHGYTF	TGTGCCAGCATCCGGGACAGGGGCCATGGCTACACCTTC
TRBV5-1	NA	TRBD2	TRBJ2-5	CASSLAGTSGGQETQYF	TGCGCCAGCAGCTTGGCCGGAACTAGCGGGGGACAAGAGACCCAGTACTTC
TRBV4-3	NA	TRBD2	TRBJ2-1	CASSPSPRGATYNEQFF	TGCGCCAGCAGCCCCTCGCCGCGGGGGGCTACCTACAATGAGCAGTTCTTC
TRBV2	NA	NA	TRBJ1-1	CASRAGRGGTEAFF	TGTGCCAGCAGAGCTGGGAGGGGTGGCACTGAAGCTTTCTTT
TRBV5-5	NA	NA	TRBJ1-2	CASSLAQRVRGYGYTF	TGTGCCAGCAGCCTGGCTCAACGGGTCCGGGGCTATGGCTACACCTTC
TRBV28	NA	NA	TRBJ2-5	CASSLARNSQETQYF	TGTGCCAGCAGTTTAGCCCGGAACAGCCAAGAGACCCAGTACTTC
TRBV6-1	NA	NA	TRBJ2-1	CASSELINEQFF	TGTGCCAGCAGTGAATTAATCAATGAGCAGTTCTTC
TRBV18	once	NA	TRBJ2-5	CASSSQGDQETQYF	TGTGCCAGCTCATCCCAGGGTGACCAAGAGACCCAGTACTTC